These 7 T cell receptor beta chains were sequenced from one sample in a study of cytomegalovirus exposure and HLA in healthy donors. The PCR employed 60 Vbeta primers together with 13 Jbeta primers. Assay used: immunoSEQ multiplex PCR; TCRdb lists only in-frame clones, some missing. The data contain around 200,000 clones, over 70% of them singletons. The sequencing sample was made of PBMCs. Receptors originate from a middle-aged man in good health and CMV-seronegative.

The chain has TRBV5-6 and TRBJ2-7; no definite D call. V lost 3 bases, J lost 6 bases, and 10 bases lay in between. CDR3 length equals 12 residues. Germline-derived CDR1 and CDR2 are SGHDT and YYEEEE. The CDR3 loop is CASSWPIGEQYF. The CDR3 region has the DNA TGTGCCAGCAGCTGGCCAATTGGCGAGCAGTACTTC. The full variable domain, rest sourced from reference TRBV5-6 and TRBJ2-7, is DAGVTQSPTHLIKTRGQQVTLRCSPKSGHDTVSWYQQALGQGPQFIFQYYEEEERQRGNFPDRFSGHQFPNYSSELNVNALLLGDSALYLCASSWPIGEQYFGPGTRLTVT.

The V call is TRBV19, the J call TRBJ2-3; weak D call: TRBD1 (6 bases). With 6 bases removed from V and 0 bases from J, the gap between germline ends came to 10 bases. Germline loops: CDR1 LNHDA, CDR2 SQIVND (reference sequence). This CDR3 comprises 14 residues. CDR3 nucleotides: TGTGCCAGTAGCCGGACAGCTAGCACAGATACGCAGTATTTT. This codes for CASSRTASTDTQYF.

This chain connects TRBV2 to TRBJ2-1; tentative D call: TRBD1 (6 bases). V dropped 10 bases and J dropped 0 bases, with 13 bases sitting between them. The CDR3 is 14 residues long. Looked up from germline, CDR1 is SNHLY and CDR2 is FYNNEI. The CDR3 sequence: CATKGQNSYNEQFF. In DNA, the CDR3 is TGTGCCACCAAAGGACAGAACTCCTACAATGAGCAGTTCTTC. Using reference TRBV2 and TRBJ2-1 for the parts outside the CDR3, the full variable domain is EPEVTQTPSHQVTQMGQEVILRCVPISNHLYFYWYRQILGQKVEFLVSFYNNEISEKSEIFDDQFSVERPDGSNFTLKIRSTKLEDSAMYFCATKGQNSYNEQFFGPGTRLTVL.

The chain joins TRBV4-1 to TRBJ2-2; D is uncertain. Germline V gene lookup returns CDR1 MGHRA and CDR2 YSYEKL. Deletions cut 4 bases from V and 7 bases from J, with 16 bases between. The CDR3 covers 15 residues. The CDR3 loop reads CASSLRASEFGELFF. Written as DNA, the CDR3 is TGCGCCAGCAGCCTCCGCGCAAGTGAGTTCGGGGAGCTGTTTTTT.

This clone was counted a single time. The chain recombines TRBV7-3 with TRBJ2-2, with D possibly being TRBD1 (5 bases). This CDR3 has 15 residues. CDR1 and CDR2 (germline): SGHTA, FQGTGA. V lost 5 bases and J 6 bases, leaving 16 bases between the germline ends. CDR3 in DNA: TGTGCCAGCAGCCGCAGCCAGGGTTTCGCCGGGGAGCTGTTTTTT. Amino acids: CASSRSQGFAGELFF.

This clone was seen more than once but under ten times. V is TRBV4-1 and J is TRBJ1-5; possibly TRBD1 for D (5 bases). V lost 4 bases and J lost 7, with 11 bases in between. CDR1 and CDR2 (germline): MGHRA, YSYEKL. CDR3 size: 13 residues. In DNA, the CDR3 is TGCGCCAGCAGCCGGTACTGGGGCCAGCCCCAGCATTTT. It specifies CASSRYWGQPQHF.

V and J are TRBV7-2 and TRBJ1-3; D is uncertain. The V and J ends lost 3 bases and 0 bases respectively, with 9 bases between them. This CDR3 is built from 15 residues. Germline loops: CDR1 SGHTA, CDR2 FQGNSA. This CDR3 is CASSFERSSGNTIYF. CDR3 bases: TGTGCCAGCAGCTTTGAGCGGTCCTCTGGAAACACCATATATTTT.